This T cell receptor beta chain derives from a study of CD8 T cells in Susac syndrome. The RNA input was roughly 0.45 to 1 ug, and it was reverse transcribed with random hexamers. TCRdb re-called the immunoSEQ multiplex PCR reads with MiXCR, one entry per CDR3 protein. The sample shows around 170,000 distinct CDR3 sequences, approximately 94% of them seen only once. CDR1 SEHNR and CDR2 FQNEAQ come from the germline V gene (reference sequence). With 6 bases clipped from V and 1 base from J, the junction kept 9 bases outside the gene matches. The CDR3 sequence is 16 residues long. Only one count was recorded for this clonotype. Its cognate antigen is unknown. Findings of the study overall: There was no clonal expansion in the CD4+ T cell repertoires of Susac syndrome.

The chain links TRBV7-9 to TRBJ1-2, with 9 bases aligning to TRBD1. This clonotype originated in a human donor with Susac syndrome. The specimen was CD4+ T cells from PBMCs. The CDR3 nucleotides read TGTGCCAGCAGTTCTACAGGGGGCTCGGTTAACTATGGCTACACCTTC. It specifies CASSSTGGSVNYGYTF.